The 26 T cell receptor beta chains in this list originate from one sample, sequenced in a study of CD8+CD57+ T cells in acquired aplastic anemia. Previously, flow cytometry had revealed CD8+CD57+ cell expansion in the patients chosen for sequencing. CDR3 and TCR beta VDJ profiling relied on genomic DNA as the template. TCRdb independently ran MiXCR on the reads; one entry per CDR3 protein. The table records approximately 160,000 distinct CDR3 sequences, less than 60% of them present only once. The sample consisted of sorted CD4+, CD8+, or CD8+CD57+ T cells (not recorded which) from PBMCs. These receptors came from a human donor with aplastic anemia.

This clonotype showed up many times. The V call is TRBV6-2 or TRBV6-3, the J call TRBJ2-5; TRBD1 aligns across 11 bases. CDR1 and CDR2 (germline): MNHEY, SVGEGT. The CDR3 has 15 amino acids. V lost 5 bases and J lost 7; bases outside the gene matches: 9. The CDR3 DNA reads TGTGCCAGCAGTCAAACTAGGACAGGGGGCGGGACCCAGTACTTC. Protein product: CASSQTRTGGGTQYF.

The chain carries TRBV19 and TRBJ1-6; 10 bases are shared with TRBD1. CDR3 length: 14 residues. V lost 10 bases to trimming and J lost 8 bases; unmatched junction nucleotides: 8. Germline values: CDR1 LNHDA, CDR2 SQIVND (reference sequence). Written as DNA, the CDR3 is TGTGCCACTCGTTGGGGGACAGGGGATTCACCCCTCCACTTT. It yields the protein CATRWGTGDSPLHF.

The chain joins TRBV14 to TRBJ2-7; D perhaps matches TRBD1 (5 bases). CDR3 length equals 17 residues. CDR1 SGHDN and CDR2 FVKESK come from the germline V gene. Trimming stripped 6 bases from V and 9 bases from J, with 30 bases between. CDR3 region: CASRLSLDINPYTMQYF. For the CDR3, the DNA is TGTGCCAGCAGGCTTAGTCTGGACATTAACCCCTATACGATGCAGTACTTC.

This rearrangement joins TRBV11-2 to TRBJ2-7, with TRBD2 identical over 10 bases. The CDR3 consists of 17 residues. Germline CDR1 SGHAT, CDR2 FQNNGV. The ends lost 1 base at V and 0 bases at J; junction bases unmatched: 6. The CDR3 DNA reads as TGTGCCAGCAGCTTAGGCCTGCTAGCGGGGGTCTCCTACGAGCAGTACTTC. Translating gives CASSLGLLAGVSYEQYF.

As concerns this clonotype: The junction departs from germline at one end; a sequencing error may be responsible. V is TRBV15 and J is TRBJ2-7; possibly TRBD1 for D (5 bases). Germline V CDR1 and CDR2: LNHNV, YYDKDF (reference sequence). The CDR3 consists of 14 residues. The CDR3 DNA is TGTGCCACCGGCAGGGCTACAGGAAACTACGAGCAGTACTTC. Amino acids: CATGRATGNYEQYF.

CDR3 protein: CATSRDPGNQPQHF. CDR3 nucleotides: TGTGCCACCAGCAGAGATCCCGGTAATCAGCCCCAGCATTTT. The chain carries TRBV15 and TRBJ1-5, with D uncertain. Trimming cost V 0 bases and J 4 bases, with 7 bases left between them. This CDR3 comprises 14 residues. The germline CDR1 and CDR2 sequences are LNHNV and YYDKDF (reference sequence). Combining the CDR3 with reference TRBV15 and TRBJ1-5 gives the whole variable domain DAMVIQNPRYQVTQFGKPVTLSCSQTLNHNVMYWYQQKSSQAPKLLFHYYDKDFNNEADTPDNFQSRRPNTSFCFLDIRSPGLGDTAMYLCATSRDPGNQPQHFGDGTRLSIL.

The V gene is TRBV19, the J gene TRBJ2-6, with no clear D. The germline V gene encodes CDR1 LNHDA and CDR2 SQIVND (reference sequence). Trimming took off 6 bases at V and 2 bases at J, with 11 bases between the two ends. CDR3 length equals 15 residues. CDR3 in amino acids: CASSTFEAGANVLTF. The DNA of the CDR3 is TGTGCCAGTAGCACCTTCGAGGCTGGGGCCAACGTCCTGACTTTC. Filled out from reference TRBV19 and TRBJ2-6, the complete variable domain reads DGGITQSPKYLFRKEGQNVTLSCEQNLNHDAMYWYRQDPGQGLRLIYYSQIVNDFQKGDIAEGYSVSREKKESFPLTVTSAQKNPTAFYLCASSTFEAGANVLTFGAGSRLTVL.

In regard to this clonotype: The junction departs from germline at one end; a sequencing error may be responsible. The chain employs TRBV4-3 and TRBJ1-2; TRBD1 matches at 7 bases. From germline, CDR1 is LGHNA and CDR2 YSLEER. The CDR3 has 17 residues. The CDR3, as DNA: TGCGCCGGCAGCCAAGATGACGATCGCAGGGGGATCTATGGCTACACCTTC. Its translation is CAGSQDDDRRGIYGYTF.

Details on this clonotype: A clone one base away is much larger, so this may be a read error. V usage is TRBV6-1 and J usage is TRBJ1-5; D unresolved. From germline, CDR1 is MNHNS and CDR2 SASEGT. Trimming left V 6 bases short and J 6 bases short, with 12 bases between. CDR3 length equals 13 residues. The chain's CDR3 is CASRGYVSQPQHF. Here the CDR3 DNA reads TGTGCCAGCAGAGGGTATGTGAGTCAGCCCCAGCATTTT.

This clonotype was detected a few times. The gene calls are TRBV29-1 and TRBJ2-5, with unresolved D. The length of the CDR3 is 12 residues. Germline loops: CDR1 SQVTM, CDR2 ANQGSEA. Trimming stripped 4 bases from V and 6 bases from J, with 12 bases between. CDR3 in amino acids: CSVAILEKTQYF. In DNA, the CDR3 is TGCAGCGTTGCAATCCTGGAAAAGACCCAGTACTTC.

This clonotype was found many times. The V and J genes are TRBV5-6 and TRBJ2-7; 11 nucleotides align to TRBD2. The germline CDR1 and CDR2 sequences are SGHDT and YYEEEE. This CDR3 is 16 amino acids long. Trimming took 0 bases from V and 6 from J; bases not matched to a gene: 8. Here the CDR3 reads CASSLERLAGGGEQYF. The CDR3 DNA follows: TGTGCCAGCAGCTTGGAGCGGCTAGCGGGGGGTGGCGAGCAGTACTTC.

V usage is TRBV25-1 and J usage is TRBJ2-1; 9 nucleotides align to TRBD2. The CDR3 extends over 14 amino acids. Germline lookup yields CDR1 MGHDK and CDR2 SYGVNS. With V trimmed by 10 bases and J by 9 bases, 13 bases remained unmatched. CDR3 DNA sequence: TGTGCCACCACCGCCAGCGGGAGGCTAGGTGAGCAGTTCTTC. Protein sequence: CATTASGRLGEQFF.

This clonotype was observed many times. The CDR3, as DNA: TGCGCCAGCAGCTTGGGAGGGGAACGCAATCAGCCCCAGCATTTT. The encoded protein is CASSLGGERNQPQHF. The chain joins TRBV5-1 to TRBJ1-5, with D possibly matching TRBD1 (5 bases). Per germline, CDR1 SGHRS and CDR2 YFSETQ. This CDR3 comprises 15 residues. V was shortened by 0 bases and J by 2 bases, with 9 bases between the two germline ends. The full variable domain, completed using reference TRBV5-1 and TRBJ1-5, is KAGVTQTPRYLIKTRGQQVTLSCSPISGHRSVSWYQQTPGQGLQFLFEYFSETQRNKGNFPGRFSGRQFSNSRSEMNVSTLELGDSALYLCASSLGGERNQPQHFGDGTRLSIL.

This rearrangement joins TRBV7-9 to TRBJ2-1; D is uncertain. The CDR3 has 13 amino acids. Trimming stripped 0 bases from V and 15 bases from J, with 15 bases between. CDR1 and CDR2 from the germline V gene are SEHNR and FQNEAQ (reference sequence). CDR3 in amino acids: CASSLARLGDWFF. CDR3 DNA sequence: TGTGCCAGCAGCTTAGCGCGCCTAGGTGATTGGTTCTTC.

On this clonotype: Just one base apart from a much larger clone, this may be a read error. Here the CDR3 omits its conserved ending phenylalanine or tryptophan, so a read error is the likely source. The J gene is TRBJ1-5, the V gene TRBV7-8; the D is unclear. The CDR3 runs 12 residues. V shed 6 bases and J shed 2 bases, with 5 bases lying between them. Germline lookup yields CDR1 SGHVS and CDR2 FQNEAQ. The CDR3 spells CASSSRNQPQHI. Here the CDR3 DNA reads TGTGCCAGCAGTTCCCGCAATCAGCCCCAGCATATT.

This clonotype has at least ten counts. The CDR3 nucleotides are TGTGCCATCGGATACGACAATCAGCCCCAGCATTTT. It codes for CAIGYDNQPQHF. The chain links TRBV10-3 to TRBJ1-5, with no clear D. Trimming left V 8 bases short and J 3 bases short, with 8 bases between. Germline CDR1 reads ENHRY; CDR2 reads SYGVKD. The CDR3 runs to 12 residues.

The rearrangement links TRBV19 to TRBJ1-2, with D hard to call. This CDR3 has 10 amino acids. The germline CDR1 and CDR2 sequences are LNHDA and SQIVND (reference sequence). V lost 10 bases and J lost 6, with 9 bases in between. The CDR3 region has the DNA TGTGCCACCCGGACGGATGGCTACACCTTC. Translated, it gives CATRTDGYTF.

V gene TRBV20-1 combines with J gene TRBJ1-6, with D perhaps matching TRBD1 (5 bases). Germline lookup yields CDR1 DFQATT and CDR2 SNEGSKA (reference sequence). The CDR3 has 18 residues. Trimming took 6 bases from V and 6 from J, leaving 27 bases between them. CDR3 nucleotides: TGCAGTGCCCTCCGGAGAGCCGTTACCAGGGTTGGTAATTCACCCCTCCACTTT. As protein: CSALRRAVTRVGNSPLHF.

In its sample, this clonotype was seen once. Since the CDR3 does not end with the conserved phenylalanine or tryptophan, this likely comes from a read error. The genes are TRBV3-1 and TRBJ1-1; D ambiguous. The CDR3 runs to 12 residues. Germline V gene data show CDR1 as LGHDT and CDR2 as YNNKEL (reference sequence). V was clipped by 1 base and J by 11 bases, with 11 bases between them. CDR3 nucleotides: TGTGCCAGCAGCCAAGCGGCCTACGGGGCTTTCTAT. It codes for CASSQAAYGAFY.

This chain uses TRBV20-1 with TRBJ1-1; D is unresolved. CDR3 length: 14 residues. Germline V gives CDR1 DFQATT, CDR2 SNEGSKA (reference sequence). V gave up 3 bases and J gave up 1 base, with 12 bases separating them. The CDR3 region is CSARPRSWNTEAFF. CDR3 in DNA: TGCAGTGCTAGGCCGAGGAGTTGGAACACTGAAGCTTTCTTT.

This clonotype appeared a single time. The chain employs TRBV19 and TRBJ1-6; 7 nucleotides line up with TRBD1. Germline lookup yields CDR1 LNHDA and CDR2 SQIVND (reference sequence). V gave up 4 bases and J gave up 8 bases; unmatched junction bases: 2. The CDR3 length is 13 residues. The CDR3 coding sequence is TGTGCCAGTAGTAATACAGGGGATTCACCCCTCCACTTT. Translating it yields CASSNTGDSPLHF.

V and J are TRBV7-7 and TRBJ2-1; TRBD2 aligns across 7 bases. Looked up from germline, CDR1 is SSHAT and CDR2 is FNYEAQ (reference sequence). Trimming took 5 bases from V and 9 from J; bases not matched to a gene: 13. This CDR3 is built from 15 residues. CDR3 amino acids: CASSARETSSSEQFF. In nucleotides, the CDR3 is TGTGCCAGCAGCGCCCGTGAGACTAGCTCTTCTGAGCAGTTCTTC.

This clonotype was found many times. This chain joins TRBV7-9 and TRBJ1-5; D is possibly TRBD1 (6 bases). V was cut by 4 bases and J by 0 bases, with 7 bases left in between. Germline-derived CDR1 and CDR2 are SEHNR and FQNEAQ (reference sequence). The CDR3 consists of 14 residues. The CDR3 DNA reads as TGTGCCAGCAGCTCGGACAGTAGCAATCAGCCCCAGCATTTT. This codes for CASSSDSSNQPQHF.

Here the CDR3 DNA reads TGTGCCAGCAGTGAATTTGCGTCCACAGATACGCAGTATTTT. It codes for CASSEFASTDTQYF. This rearrangement joins TRBV2 to TRBJ2-3; D not certain. The V end was cut by 2 bases, the J end by 2 bases, with 8 bases between. The CDR3 length is 14 residues. In germline, CDR1 is SNHLY, CDR2 FYNNEI.

The chain employs TRBV11-2 and TRBJ2-3, with TRBD2 matching 10 bases. Germline CDR1 is SGHAT and CDR2 is FQNNGV. This CDR3 spans 15 amino acids. Germline trimming cut 5 bases from V and 3 bases from J; bases unmatched to any gene: 5. The CDR3, as DNA: TGTGCCAGCAGCCCACTAGCGGGGACGACAGATACGCAGTATTTT. The encoded protein is CASSPLAGTTDTQYF.

V gene TRBV12-3 or TRBV12-4 combines with J gene TRBJ2-3, with 10 bases identical to TRBD1. V trimming: 3 bases; J trimming: 4 bases; junction bases outside the gene matches: 4. This CDR3 comprises 15 residues. This CDR3 is CASSFPGTGADTQYF. The CDR3 DNA follows: TGTGCCAGCAGTTTTCCCGGGACAGGGGCAGATACGCAGTATTTT.